The rows below give T cell receptor beta chains drawn from one sample of a study of T cell responses to AZD1222 COVID-19 vaccine. Clones were sequenced by immunoSEQ multiplex PCR, and TCRdb holds only the in-frame ones, with some missing. This table holds about 93,000 clones, just under 90% found once. The sample in question was peripheral blood, obtained on day 0 of MenACWY control vaccination. The receptor source for this set is an adult in good health. Each CDR3 is given with its conserved first and last residue. D genes are given only for firm matches. Size values are once, few and many counts, or a class for expanded clones, and some rows have none.

size,D,J,V,length,CDR3,DNA
-,TRBD1,TRBJ1-1,TRBV2,13,CASSLQGYTEAFF,TGTGCCAGCAGTCTACAGGGGTACACTGAAGCTTTCTTT
-,-,TRBJ2-2,TRBV7-3,13,CASSQASTGELFF,TGTGCCAGCAGTCAAGCAAGCACCGGGGAGCTGTTTTTT
once,-,TRBJ2-1,TRBV11-2,12,CASSRWTIEQFF,TGTGCCAGCAGCCGATGGACGATTGAGCAGTTCTTC
-,-,TRBJ1-1,TRBV29-1,11,CSVSLDLEAFF,TGCAGCGTTTCCCTTGATCTTGAAGCTTTCTTT
once,-,TRBJ2-7,TRBV12-3/TRBV12-4,13,CASNKGGPYEQYF,TGTGCCAGCAACAAAGGGGGTCCCTACGAGCAGTACTTC
-,-,TRBJ1-1,TRBV10-3,12,CAISGGRDEAFF,TGTGCCATCAGTGGGGGCCGGGATGAAGCTTTCTTT
-,-,TRBJ1-2,TRBV7-2,15,CASSLSPGTNYGYTF,TGTGCCAGCAGCTTGTCCCCCGGGACAAACTATGGCTACACCTTC
-,TRBD1,TRBJ1-1,TRBV5-4,13,CASSSDRLTEAFF,TGTGCCAGCAGCTCGGACAGGCTCACTGAAGCTTTCTTT
-,-,TRBJ2-3,TRBV5-1,15,CASRGGQLPTDTQYF,TGCGCCAGCAGGGGCGGACAATTACCCACAGATACGCAGTATTTT
-,-,TRBJ1-6,TRBV10-2,13,CASIRDPNSPLHF,TGCGCCAGCATCCGGGATCCTAATTCACCCCTCCACTTT
-,-,TRBJ1-1,TRBV7-2,14,CASSFGGTNTEAFF,TGTGCCAGCAGCTTTGGGGGGACGAACACTGAAGCTTTCTTT
-,-,TRBJ1-2,TRBV30,12,CAWSGANYGYTF,TGTGCCTGGTCAGGAGCGAACTATGGCTACACCTTC
-,-,TRBJ1-5,TRBV27,14,CASGRNGRLQPQHF,TGTGCCAGCGGGAGGAACGGACGGCTTCAGCCCCAGCATTTT
-,-,TRBJ2-7,TRBV30,11,CAWSEIYEQYF,TGTGCCTGGAGCGAAATCTACGAGCAGTACTTC
-,-,TRBJ1-3,TRBV7-9,14,CASSLQSRGNTIYF,TGTGCCAGCAGCTTACAGTCGCGGGGAAACACCATATATTTT
few,-,TRBJ1-6,TRBV4-1,15,CASSQERQGWSPLHF,TGCGCCAGCAGCCAAGAAAGGCAGGGGTGGTCACCCCTCCACTTT
once,-,TRBJ2-7,TRBV27,17,CASSSQAWDGNSYEQYF,TGTGCCAGCAGTTCACAAGCTTGGGACGGGAACTCCTACGAGCAGTACTTC
-,-,TRBJ2-1,TRBV2,14,CASKEDTDYNEQFF,TGTGCCAGCAAGGAGGACACCGACTACAATGAGCAGTTCTTC
-,TRBD2,TRBJ2-3,TRBV4-3,19,CASSRAGTSGGSGTDTQYF,TGCGCCAGCAGCCGTGCTGGGACTAGCGGGGGGTCGGGCACAGATACGCAGTATTTT
-,-,TRBJ1-1,TRBV9,12,CASGRGDQGAFF,TGTGCCAGCGGCCGGGGCGACCAGGGAGCTTTCTTT
once,-,TRBJ1-5,TRBV28,13,CASSPMANQPQHF,TGTGCCAGCAGCCCAATGGCCAATCAGCCCCAGCATTTT
-,TRBD1,TRBJ1-2,TRBV7-2,14,CASSSGQGARGYTF,TGTGCCAGCAGCTCCGGACAGGGGGCTAGAGGCTACACCTTC
-,-,TRBJ1-2,TRBV7-2,16,CASSLLMGGVNYGYTF,TGTGCCAGCAGCTTACTAATGGGGGGGGTTAACTATGGCTACACCTTC
once,-,TRBJ1-2,TRBV12-5,17,CASGLVPRDITNYGYTF,TGTGCTAGTGGTTTGGTACCCAGAGATATCACTAACTATGGCTACACCTTC
once,-,TRBJ1-2,TRBV9,15,CASSSPNRRNYGYTF,TGTGCCAGCAGCTCACCCAACAGGAGGAACTATGGCTACACCTTC
-,-,TRBJ1-1,TRBV19,14,CASDREGLNTEAFF,TGTGCCAGTGATAGGGAGGGGCTGAACACTGAAGCTTTCTTT
-,TRBD2,TRBJ2-3,TRBV10-3,15,CAIMRLAGAEDTQYF,TGTGCCATCATGAGACTAGCGGGGGCAGAAGATACGCAGTATTTT
-,-,TRBJ1-5,TRBV11-2,8,CASTPQHF,TGTGCCAGCACGCCCCAGCATTTT
-,-,TRBJ2-7,TRBV19,11,CASSIWGEQYF,TGTGCCAGTAGTATTTGGGGCGAGCAGTACTTC
-,TRBD1,TRBJ1-1,TRBV30,12,CASGQAHTEAFF,TGTGCCTCAGGACAGGCGCACACTGAAGCTTTCTTT
-,-,TRBJ2-3,TRBV6-2/TRBV6-3,17,CASSYSRSRQSTDTQYF,TGTGCCAGCAGTTACTCGAGGTCTAGACAATCCACAGATACGCAGTATTTT
-,-,TRBJ1-4,TRBV29-1,12,CSVDRGQEKLFF,TGCAGCGTTGACCGGGGGCAGGAAAAACTGTTTTTT
-,TRBD1,TRBJ1-4,TRBV25-1,16,CASSDPNRGLGEKLFF,TGTGCCAGCAGTGATCCTAACAGGGGGCTGGGGGAAAAACTGTTTTTT
-,TRBD2,TRBJ2-3,TRBV2,16,CASRARLAGGIDTQYF,TGTGCCAGCAGGGCTCGACTAGCGGGGGGGATAGATACGCAGTATTTT
-,TRBD1,TRBJ1-1,TRBV19,14,CASSANTGGSEAFF,TGTGCCAGTAGTGCGAATACAGGGGGCAGTGAAGCTTTCTTT
-,TRBD1,TRBJ1-4,TRBV9,14,CASSVGTGKEKLFF,TGTGCCAGCAGCGTGGGGACAGGGAAAGAAAAACTGTTTTTT
-,-,TRBJ1-4,TRBV5-1,15,CASSLGPGLNEKLFF,TGCGCCAGCAGCTTGGGGCCAGGCCTTAATGAAAAACTGTTTTTT
once,TRBD1,TRBJ2-5,TRBV5-1,15,CASSSPGTGGETQYF,TGCGCCAGCAGCTCACCCGGGACAGGGGGGGAGACCCAGTACTTC
-,TRBD1,TRBJ2-1,TRBV28,16,CASRPDPGGSRREQFF,TGTGCCAGCAGACCCGATCCAGGGGGTAGCCGTAGGGAGCAGTTCTTC
-,TRBD1,TRBJ2-7,TRBV3-1/TRBV3-2,16,CASSQDGTGVFYEQYF,TGTGCCAGCAGCCAAGATGGGACAGGGGTTTTCTACGAGCAGTACTTC
-,TRBD1,TRBJ1-2,TRBV7-2,16,CASSLDLRDRVYGYTF,TGTGCCAGCAGCTTAGACCTCCGGGACAGGGTCTATGGCTACACCTTC
-,-,TRBJ1-1,TRBV2,12,CASSEGAGEAFF,TGTGCCAGCAGTGAGGGTGCAGGGGAAGCTTTCTTT
-,-,TRBJ2-7,TRBV21-1,12,CAANRRVYEQYF,TGTGCCGCTAACCGGAGGGTCTACGAGCAGTACTTC
-,TRBD1,TRBJ2-5,TRBV5-4,14,CASGGQGGRETQYF,TGTGCCAGCGGGGGACAGGGTGGTCGAGAGACCCAGTACTTC
-,-,TRBJ2-3,TRBV18,13,CASSAGPTDTQYF,TGTGCCAGCTCGGCGGGGCCAACAGATACGCAGTATTTT
once,-,TRBJ1-6,TRBV10-3,14,CAISVGVENSPLHF,TGTGCCATCAGTGTGGGGGTAGAGAATTCACCCCTCCACTTT
-,-,TRBJ2-3,TRBV30,15,CAWSVRPDYTDTQYF,TGTGCCTGGAGTGTAAGGCCCGATTACACAGATACGCAGTATTTT
-,TRBD2,TRBJ2-1,TRBV6-5,15,CASRSGGGFYNEQFF,TGTGCCAGCAGGTCAGGCGGGGGGTTCTACAATGAGCAGTTCTTC
-,-,TRBJ2-2,TRBV5-1,16,CASSLPEAANTGELFF,TGCGCCAGCAGCCTCCCAGAGGCGGCGAACACCGGGGAGCTGTTTTTT
-,TRBD2,TRBJ2-3,TRBV5-6,16,CASSEGPGLAADTQYF,TGTGCCAGCAGCGAAGGCCCCGGGCTAGCGGCAGATACGCAGTATTTT
-,TRBD1,TRBJ1-5,TRBV4-1,16,CASSHARGTGNQPQHF,TGCGCCAGCAGCCATGCCAGGGGGACCGGTAATCAGCCCCAGCATTTT
-,-,TRBJ2-2,TRBV9,14,CASSVALNTGELFF,TGTGCCAGCAGCGTAGCCCTTAACACCGGGGAGCTGTTTTTT
-,-,TRBJ1-2,TRBV19,14,CASNVLGANYGYTF,TGTGCCAGTAACGTTCTCGGAGCTAACTATGGCTACACCTTC
few,-,TRBJ1-6,TRBV6-5,13,CASSYFVESPLHF,TGTGCCAGCAGTTATTTCGTGGAGTCACCCCTCCACTTT
-,-,TRBJ1-5,TRBV5-1,16,CASSLGQSDSNQPQHF,TGCGCCAGCAGCTTGGGACAGTCCGATAGCAATCAGCCCCAGCATTTT
few,-,TRBJ1-2,TRBV28,14,CASRTGTFNYGYTF,TGTGCCAGCAGAACCGGGACATTTAACTATGGCTACACCTTC
-,TRBD1,TRBJ1-6,TRBV6-5,13,CASKAGGNSPLHF,TGTGCCAGCAAGGCAGGGGGAAATTCACCCCTCCACTTT
-,-,TRBJ1-2,TRBV5-8,14,CASVLEGINYGYTF,TGTGCCAGCGTGCTCGAGGGGATTAACTATGGCTACACCTTC
-,-,TRBJ2-5,TRBV4-1,16,CASSQGGRGHQETQYF,TGCGCCAGCAGCCAAGGGGGCAGGGGACATCAAGAGACCCAGTACTTC